This TCR beta chain was identified in a study of T cells in Graves' hyperthyroidism and ophthalmopathy. Study-wide context: Peripheral blood was secured at the point of initial diagnosis, before any treatment.

Per germline, CDR1 MDHEN and CDR2 SYDVKM. Losses at the gene ends were 6 bases for V and 3 bases for J; bases not matched to a gene: 9. The CDR3 extends over 15 amino acids. Amplification yielded TCR beta CDR3 regions, with RNA transcripts as the source. The TCR CDR3 was amplified in a first-round RT-PCR using the HTBI primer set. Using its own MiXCR run on the multiplex PCR reads, TCRdb lists one record per CDR3 protein. The sample carries 560,000 or so distinct CDR3 sequences, 15% to 20% recorded once. PBMCs were collected from an approximately 9.5 ml volume of fresh peripheral blood. The sample holds many counts of this clonotype.

This sequence was found in a man aged 40-49 years with Graves' ophthalmopathy. This chain connects TRBV28 to TRBJ2-7; 9 bases map to TRBD2. Sequencing was carried out using blood. CDR3 region: CASRITSGRNYEQYF. The DNA for the CDR3 is TGTGCCAGCAGGATAACTAGCGGGCGAAACTACGAGCAGTACTTC.